This T cell receptor beta chain stems from a study of cytomegalovirus exposure and HLA in healthy donors. The CDR3 extends over 16 amino acids. V trimming: 0 bases; J trimming: 1 base; junction bases outside the gene matches: 4. The germline V gene encodes CDR1 SGHRS and CDR2 YFSETQ. Worth noting for this clone: What it binds is unknown.

In the PCR, 60 Vbeta and 13 Jbeta primers were used. Only in-frame clones appear in the TCRdb table, and some are missing; sequencing was by immunoSEQ multiplex PCR. The repertoire holds around 160,000 clones, with around 68% as singletons. Findings and caveats of the study: There were three CMV-associated chains whose specificity for CMV antigens was confirmed in vitro.

This clonotype originated in a woman aged 40 to 50 in good health and CMV-seropositive. The chain links TRBV5-1 to TRBJ1-1; TRBD1 matches at 9 bases. The material sequenced was PBMCs. In nucleotides, the CDR3 is TGCGCCAGCAGCTTGGCGACAGGGGGTGCGAACACTGAAGCTTTCTTT. Amino acids: CASSLATGGANTEAFF.